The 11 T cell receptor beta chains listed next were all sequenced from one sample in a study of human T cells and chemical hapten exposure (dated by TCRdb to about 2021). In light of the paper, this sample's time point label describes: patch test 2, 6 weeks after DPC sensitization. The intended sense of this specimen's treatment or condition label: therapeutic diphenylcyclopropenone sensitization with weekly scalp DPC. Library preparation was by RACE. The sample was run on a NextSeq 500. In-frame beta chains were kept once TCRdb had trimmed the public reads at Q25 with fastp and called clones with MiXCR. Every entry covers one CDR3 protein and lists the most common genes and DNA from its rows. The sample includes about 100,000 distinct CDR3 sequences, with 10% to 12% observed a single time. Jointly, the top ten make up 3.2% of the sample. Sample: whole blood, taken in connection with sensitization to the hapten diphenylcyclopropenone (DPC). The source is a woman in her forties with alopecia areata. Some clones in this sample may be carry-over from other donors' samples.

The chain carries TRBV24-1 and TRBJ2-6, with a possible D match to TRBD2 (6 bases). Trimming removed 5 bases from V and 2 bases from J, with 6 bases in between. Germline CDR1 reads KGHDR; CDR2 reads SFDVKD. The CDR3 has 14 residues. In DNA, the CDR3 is TGTGCCACCAGTGGGGGGGCTGGGGCCAACGTCCTGACTTTC. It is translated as CATSGGAGANVLTF.

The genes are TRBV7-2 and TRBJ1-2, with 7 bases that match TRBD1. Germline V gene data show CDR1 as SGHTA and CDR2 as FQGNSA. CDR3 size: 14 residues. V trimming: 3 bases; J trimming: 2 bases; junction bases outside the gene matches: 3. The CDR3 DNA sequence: TGTGCCAGCAGCTTCAAACAGGGGAACTATGGCTACACCTTC. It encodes CASSFKQGNYGYTF. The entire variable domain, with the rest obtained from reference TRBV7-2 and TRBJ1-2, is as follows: GAGVSQSPSNKVTEKGKDVELRCDPISGHTALYWYRQSLGQGLEFLIYFQGNSAPDKSGLPSDRFSAERTGGSVSTLTIQRTQQEDSAVYLCASSFKQGNYGYTFGSGTRLTVV.

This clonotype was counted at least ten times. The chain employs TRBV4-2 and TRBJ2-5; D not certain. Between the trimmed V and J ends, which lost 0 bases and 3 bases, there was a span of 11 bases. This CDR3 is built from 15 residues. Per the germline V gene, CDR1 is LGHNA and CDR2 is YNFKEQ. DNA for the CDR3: TGTGCCAGCAGCCAAGATGGTCAGGTCGAAGAGACCCAGTACTTC. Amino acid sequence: CASSQDGQVEETQYF.

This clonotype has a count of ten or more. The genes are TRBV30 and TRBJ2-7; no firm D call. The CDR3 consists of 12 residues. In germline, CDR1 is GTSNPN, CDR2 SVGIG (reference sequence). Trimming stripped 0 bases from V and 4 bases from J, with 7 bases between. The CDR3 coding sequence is TGTGCCTGGAGTGTAGGATTTTACGAGCAGTACTTC. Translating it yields CAWSVGFYEQYF.

CDR3 nucleotides: TGTGCCAGCTCCCGGGACAGGGGAAAAGAGACCCAGTACTTC. This encodes CASSRDRGKETQYF. The rearrangement uses TRBV10-3 and TRBJ2-5; 10 nucleotides match TRBD1. Trimming at V came to 10 bases and at J to 3 bases, leaving 8 bases not matched to a gene. Germline V gives CDR1 ENHRY, CDR2 SYGVKD. The length of the CDR3 is 14 residues.

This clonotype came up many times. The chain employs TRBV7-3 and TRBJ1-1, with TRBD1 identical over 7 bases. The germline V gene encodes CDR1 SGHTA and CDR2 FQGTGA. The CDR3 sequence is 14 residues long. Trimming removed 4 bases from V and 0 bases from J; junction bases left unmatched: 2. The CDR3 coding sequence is TGTGCCAGCAGCTCGACAGGGCTGAACACTGAAGCTTTCTTT. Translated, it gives CASSSTGLNTEAFF.

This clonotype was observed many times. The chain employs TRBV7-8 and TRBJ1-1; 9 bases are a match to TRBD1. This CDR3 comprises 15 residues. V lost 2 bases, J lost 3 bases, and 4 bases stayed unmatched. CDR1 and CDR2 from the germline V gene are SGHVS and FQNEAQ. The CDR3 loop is CASSLMGQGHTEAFF. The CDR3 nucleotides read TGTGCCAGCAGCTTAATGGGACAGGGACACACTGAAGCTTTCTTT.

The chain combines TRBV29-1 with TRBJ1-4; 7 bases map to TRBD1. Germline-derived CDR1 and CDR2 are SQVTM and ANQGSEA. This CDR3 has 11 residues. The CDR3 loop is CGSQGEEKLFF. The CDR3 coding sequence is TGCGGATCTCAGGGGGAGGAAAAACTGTTTTTT.

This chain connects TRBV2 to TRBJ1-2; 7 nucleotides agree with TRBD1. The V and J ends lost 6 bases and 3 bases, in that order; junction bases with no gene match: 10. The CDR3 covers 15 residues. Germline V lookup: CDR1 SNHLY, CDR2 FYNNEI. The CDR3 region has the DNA TGTGCCAGCAGAGGGACAGCGCGACCTTACTATGGCTACACCTTC. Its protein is CASRGTARPYYGYTF. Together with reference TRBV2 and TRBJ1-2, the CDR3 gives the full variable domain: EPEVTQTPSHQVTQMGQEVILRCVPISNHLYFYWYRQILGQKVEFLVSFYNNEISEKSEIFDDQFSVERPDGSNFTLKIRSTKLEDSAMYFCASRGTARPYYGYTFGSGTRLTVV.

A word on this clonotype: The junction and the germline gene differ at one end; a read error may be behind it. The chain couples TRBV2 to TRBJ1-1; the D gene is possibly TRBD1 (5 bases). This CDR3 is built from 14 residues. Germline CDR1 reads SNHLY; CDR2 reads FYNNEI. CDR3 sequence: CASGEVGGSTEAFF. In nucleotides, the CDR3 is TGTGCCAGCGGTGAAGTCGGGGGATCCACTGAAGCTTTCTTT.

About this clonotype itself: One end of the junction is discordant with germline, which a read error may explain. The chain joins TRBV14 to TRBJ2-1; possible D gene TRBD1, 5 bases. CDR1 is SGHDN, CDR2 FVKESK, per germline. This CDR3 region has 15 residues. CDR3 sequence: CASSQTASDKNEQFF. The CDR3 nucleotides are TGTGCCAGCAGCCAGACAGCCAGCGACAAAAATGAACAGTTCTTC.